These 22 T cell receptor beta chains were sequenced from one sample in a study of blood T cell repertoires in COVID-19. TCRdb's table, derived via immunoSEQ multiplex PCR, lists solely in-frame clones and lacks some. The sample records fewer than 500,000 clones, about 90% being singletons. The sequencing sample was made of PBMCs or T cells enriched from blood (not recorded which). The receptors were sampled from a woman aged 18 to 35 who had recovered from COVID-19.

The chain combines TRBV7-9 with TRBJ1-1, with a weak D call TRBD1 (5 bases). Trimming pared 5 bases from V and 3 bases from J, leaving 16 bases between. Germline CDR1 is SEHNR and CDR2 is FQNEAQ (reference sequence). The CDR3 contains 15 residues. The CDR3 sequence: CASSPLGGEDTEAFF. In nucleotides, the CDR3 is TGTGCCAGCAGCCCCCTGGGGGGGGAAGACACTGAAGCTTTCTTT.

The V and J genes are TRBV28 and TRBJ1-3; possibly TRBD1 for D (6 bases). V dropped 4 bases and J dropped 2 bases, with 12 bases sitting between them. CDR3 size: 15 residues. Germline values: CDR1 MDHEN, CDR2 SYDVKM. In DNA, the CDR3 is TGTGCCAGCAGTTCCCGGACAGCTACTGGAAACACCATATATTTT. Translated, it gives CASSSRTATGNTIYF.

The chain couples TRBV6-5 to TRBJ2-2, with D possibly being TRBD2 (6 bases). The ends were cut back, 8 bases at V and 5 bases at J, with 9 bases in the middle. CDR3 size: 12 residues. Germline V gives CDR1 MNHEY, CDR2 SVGAGI. The chain's CDR3 is CASRGRTGELFF. The CDR3 DNA reads TGTGCCAGCCGGGGGAGGACCGGGGAGCTGTTTTTT.

The J gene is TRBJ1-6, the V gene TRBV5-6, with D possibly TRBD1 on 5 matching bases. CDR3 length equals 15 residues. Germline V CDR1 and CDR2: SGHDT, YYEEEE. The V and J ends lost 0 bases and 13 bases respectively, with 17 bases between them. The DNA for the CDR3 is TGTGCCAGCAGCTTGGGTACAGGCCCGGCGGGGCCCCTCCACTTT. Encoded protein: CASSLGTGPAGPLHF.

This clone was counted between two and nine times. This chain links TRBV11-2 with TRBJ1-6, with TRBD1 as a possible D gene (5 bases). The V gene lost 1 base and the J gene lost 7 bases, with 14 bases spanning the gap. Germline V gives CDR1 SGHAT, CDR2 FQNNGV. CDR3 length: 16 amino acids. The CDR3 sequence is CASSLGAGRVNSPLHF. The CDR3, as DNA: TGTGCCAGCAGCTTAGGAGCGGGCAGGGTAAATTCACCCCTCCACTTT. The full variable domain, its missing parts supplied by reference TRBV11-2 and TRBJ1-6, is EAGVAQSPRYKIIEKRQSVAFWCNPISGHATLYWYQQILGQGPKLLIQFQNNGVVDDSQLPKDRFSAERLKGVDSTLKIQPAKLEDSAVYLCASSLGAGRVNSPLHFGNGTRLTVT.

In its sample, this clone was seen once. The chain links TRBV19 to TRBJ2-5; TRBD1 aligns across 9 bases. Trimming at V came to 1 base and at J to 5 bases, leaving 5 bases not matched to a gene. In germline, CDR1 is LNHDA, CDR2 SQIVND (reference sequence). This CDR3 contains 15 residues. CDR3 sequence: CASSIGTGAGETQYF. The CDR3 DNA reads TGTGCCAGTAGTATAGGGACAGGGGCAGGTGAGACCCAGTACTTC.

The J gene is TRBJ1-2, the V gene TRBV6-4; TRBD1 might be the D (6 bases). Germline values: CDR1 MRHNA, CDR2 SNTAGT. This CDR3 has 14 residues. Between the trimmed V and J ends, which lost 5 bases and 1 base, there was a span of 11 bases. CDR3 sequence reads: CASSRTEFNYGYTF. CDR3 sequence (DNA): TGTGCCAGCAGTCGGACAGAGTTTAACTATGGCTACACCTTC.

This chain links TRBV7-8 with TRBJ1-1; D might be TRBD1 (6 bases). Germline-derived CDR1 and CDR2 are SGHVS and FQNEAQ. V was trimmed by 0 bases and J by 11 bases, leaving 10 bases between them. The CDR3 spans 12 residues. The CDR3 nucleotides read TGTGCCAGCAGCTTAGCGAACAGGGAGGCTTTCTTT. Protein product: CASSLANREAFF.

The V gene is TRBV3-1 (or the pseudogene TRBV3-2), the J gene TRBJ2-5, with 8 bases fitting TRBD2. With V trimmed by 0 bases and J by 3 bases, 12 bases remained unmatched. Germline-derived CDR1 and CDR2 are LGHDT and YNNKEL (reference sequence). The CDR3 sequence is 18 residues long. CDR3 residues: CASSQDLVSGGAEETQYF. The CDR3 DNA reads as TGTGCCAGCAGCCAAGATCTGGTTTCCGGGGGGGCAGAAGAGACCCAGTACTTC.

The genes are TRBV7-9 and TRBJ2-3; 7 nucleotides match TRBD1. V dropped 5 bases and J dropped 2; count of bases not matched to a gene: 4. The CDR3 sequence is 14 residues long. The V gene's germline CDR1 is SEHNR and CDR2 FQNEAQ (reference sequence). The CDR3 DNA sequence: TGTGCCAGCAGCATACAGGGGTACACAGATACGCAGTATTTT. Translation gives CASSIQGYTDTQYF.

The rearrangement links TRBV18 to TRBJ1-1; D is undetermined. The germline V gene has CDR1 KGHSH and CDR2 LQKENI. V was cut by 0 bases and J by 7 bases, with 6 bases left in between. The CDR3 runs 12 residues. The CDR3 protein is CASSPPPSEAFF. CDR3 nucleotides: TGTGCCAGCTCACCACCGCCGAGTGAAGCTTTCTTT.

The chain is built from TRBV15 and TRBJ2-7, with D possibly matching TRBD2 (5 bases). V was cut by 1 base and J by 3 bases, with 10 bases left in between. Germline lookup yields CDR1 LNHNV and CDR2 YYDKDF (reference sequence). The CDR3 is 14 amino acids. In DNA form, the CDR3 reads TGTGCCACCAGCAGAGGCGGGTGGGGCTACGAGCAGTACTTC. Its protein product is CATSRGGWGYEQYF.

The genes are TRBV6-5 and TRBJ2-7; 11 bases line up with TRBD1. The ends lost 6 bases at V and 0 bases at J; junction bases unmatched: 4. The CDR3 contains 15 residues. Germline-derived CDR1 and CDR2 are MNHEY and SVGAGI. The CDR3, as DNA: TGTGCCAGCAGGGTTGGGACAGGGGGCTCCTACGAGCAGTACTTC. Translated: CASRVGTGGSYEQYF.

This chain joins TRBV7-9 and TRBJ1-2, with TRBD1 as a possible D gene (5 bases). CDR1 and CDR2 (germline): SEHNR, FQNEAQ (reference sequence). Trimming removed 0 bases from V and 2 bases from J, with 16 bases in between. This CDR3 contains 17 residues. CDR3 residues: CASSLARWEGSNYGYTF. The CDR3 region has the DNA TGTGCCAGCAGCTTAGCGCGTTGGGAGGGGTCCAACTATGGCTACACCTTC.

The V and J genes are TRBV29-1 and TRBJ1-1; D is undetermined. In germline, CDR1 is SQVTM, CDR2 ANQGSEA. The CDR3 spans 13 residues. V lost 2 bases, J lost 0 bases, and 7 bases lay in between. This CDR3 is CSVERYMNTEAFF. CDR3 nucleotides: TGCAGCGTTGAACGGTATATGAACACTGAAGCTTTCTTT.

The rearrangement uses TRBV11-2 and TRBJ2-5, with D possibly being TRBD1 (6 bases). The CDR3 runs to 16 residues. CDR1 SGHAT and CDR2 FQNNGV come from the germline V gene. With 11 bases removed from V and 4 bases from J, the gap between germline ends came to 26 bases. This CDR3 reads CASTNAQGRERETQYF. Written as DNA, the CDR3 is TGTGCCTCCACCAACGCCCAGGGGAGAGAGAGAGAGACCCAGTACTTC.

The chain carries TRBV30 and TRBJ1-5; D possibly corresponds to TRBD1 (6 bases). Germline CDR1 is GTSNPN and CDR2 is SVGIG (reference sequence). Trimming left V 4 bases short and J 4 bases short, with 14 bases between. The CDR3 has 14 amino acids. The CDR3 region has the DNA TGTGCCTGGACTAGAGGACAGAGGAATCAGCCCCAGCATTTT. Its translation is CAWTRGQRNQPQHF.

The chain employs TRBV6-5 and TRBJ2-7, with 9 bases matching TRBD1. Trimming cost V 6 bases and J 6 bases; bases outside gene matches: 9. The CDR3 spans 14 residues. Germline V gives CDR1 MNHEY, CDR2 SVGAGI. The CDR3 spells CASSRGTGTSEQYF. CDR3 nucleotide sequence: TGTGCCAGCAGCCGAGGGACAGGGACGTCCGAGCAGTACTTC.

The chain has TRBV6-5 and TRBJ1-2; D is unresolved. The CDR3 loop spans 12 amino acids. Per the germline V gene, CDR1 is MNHEY and CDR2 is SVGAGI. V was pared by 4 bases and J by 4 bases, with 7 bases between. CDR3: CASSSGFYGYTF. CDR3 nucleotides: TGTGCCAGCAGTTCGGGATTCTATGGCTACACCTTC.

The chain links TRBV7-9 to TRBJ1-1, with 7 positions matching TRBD1. Germline assignment: CDR1 SEHNR and CDR2 FQNEAQ (reference sequence). This CDR3 comprises 13 residues. With 2 bases clipped from V and 6 bases from J, the junction kept 3 bases outside the gene matches. CDR3 DNA sequence: TGTGCCAGCAGCTTACTAAGGGGGCCTGAAGCTTTCTTT. Amino acid sequence: CASSLLRGPEAFF.

The chain links TRBV28 to TRBJ1-2; a weak D match, TRBD1 (6 bases). The CDR3 has 13 amino acids. Per germline, CDR1 MDHEN and CDR2 SYDVKM. Trimming shortened V by 5 bases and J by 7 bases, and 14 bases separated the two germline ends. The CDR3 DNA reads as TGTGCCAGCAGTCCCCGGGGGGGGCCTGGCTACACCTTC. Translation: CASSPRGGPGYTF.

The gene calls are TRBV5-1 and TRBJ2-3; 7 nucleotides align to TRBD1. Losses at the gene ends were 0 bases for V and 2 bases for J; bases not matched to a gene: 3. This CDR3 is 15 amino acids long. Germline CDR1 and CDR2: SGHRS and YFSETQ. CDR3 DNA: TGCGCCAGCAGCTTGGAGGGACAGCCCACAGATACGCAGTATTTT. The encoded protein is CASSLEGQPTDTQYF.